Each of the 24 T cell receptor beta chains below was sequenced from the same sample in a study of blood T cells in healthy people across ages. Combining a sample-barcoded 5' primer with a J-beta primer mix, a second PCR ran for roughly 7 to 12 cycles. TCRdb re-called the 5' RACE reads with MiXCR, one entry per CDR3 protein. The top ten clones hold roughly 7.7% of a sample with some 1.4 million distinct CDR3 sequences, around 39% of them seen once. Material for sequencing was blood. The receptor source for this set is a young woman in good health.

This chain links TRBV20-1 with TRBJ1-2; no reliable D call. Trimming pared 5 bases from V and 4 bases from J, leaving 14 bases between. CDR3 size: 13 residues. Germline CDR1 and CDR2: DFQATT and SNEGSKA (reference sequence). In DNA form, the CDR3 reads TGCAGTGCTCACTACACCAACCTCTATGGCTACACCTTC. This encodes CSAHYTNLYGYTF.

Only one count was recorded for this clonotype. The CDR3 DNA follows: TGCGCCAGCAGCTACTACACCGAGGACATTTCAGAGGGCACTGAAGCTTTCTTT. The encoded protein is CASSYYTEDISEGTEAFF. The V gene is TRBV5-1, the J gene TRBJ1-1; maybe TRBD1 (5 bases). V was shortened by 3 bases and J by 4 bases, with 25 bases between the two germline ends. Germline values: CDR1 SGHRS, CDR2 YFSETQ. This CDR3 region has 18 residues.

There are a few counts of this clonotype. The chain employs TRBV6-5 and TRBJ1-1, with D possibly being TRBD1 (5 bases). Trimming removed 0 bases from V and 0 bases from J, with 11 bases in between. CDR1 and CDR2 (germline): MNHEY, SVGAGI. The CDR3 is 16 residues long. CDR3 region: CASSYSWDGLNTEAFF. CDR3 DNA sequence: TGTGCCAGCAGTTACTCCTGGGACGGCCTGAACACTGAAGCTTTCTTT.

In its sample, this clonotype was seen a few times. The chain combines TRBV7-8 with TRBJ2-7; 13 bases line up with TRBD2. After removal of 2 bases from V and 4 bases from J, the junction contained 8 bases not matched to a gene. Germline V lookup: CDR1 SGHVS, CDR2 FQNEAQ. The CDR3 covers 17 residues. CDR3 bases: TGTGCCAGCAGCTTAACGAGGACTAGCGGGAGAAGATACGAGCAGTACTTC. Translated, it gives CASSLTRTSGRRYEQYF. Full variable domain (remainder filled in from reference TRBV7-8 and TRBJ2-7): GAGVSQSPRYKVAKRGQDVALRCDPISGHVSLFWYQQALGQGPEFLTYFQNEAQLDKSGLPSDRFFAERPEGSVSTLKIQRTQQEDSAVYLCASSLTRTSGRRYEQYFGPGTRLTVT.

J is TRBJ2-5 and V is TRBV10-2; D assignment may be TRBD1 or TRBD2 (6 bases each). Trimming removed 1 base at V and 4 bases at J, with 10 bases between. The CDR3 has 14 residues. Germline CDR1 WSHSY, CDR2 SAAADI. The CDR3 DNA follows: TGCGCCAGCAGTGAGTTTAGGGGGGTAGAGACCCAGTACTTC. Amino acid sequence: CASSEFRGVETQYF.

The chain carries TRBV20-1 and TRBJ2-2; 9 bases fit TRBD1. V dropped 2 bases and J dropped 7; count of bases not matched to a gene: 11. CDR3 length: 16 residues. Germline CDR1 and CDR2: DFQATT and SNEGSKA (reference sequence). CDR3 DNA sequence: TGCAGTGCTAGAACACCCACCTGGACAGGGGTCGGGGAGCTGTTTTTT. Translated: CSARTPTWTGVGELFF.

This clonotype was detected once. The chain combines TRBV11-2 with TRBJ2-1; 12 bases match TRBD2. TRBJ2-7 matches the DNA end more closely, so the J call is doubtful. CDR3 length: 21 residues. Germline-derived CDR1 and CDR2 are SGHAT and FQNNGV. The CDR3 DNA sequence: TGTGCCAGCAGGCACGATAGCGCCGGGACTAGCGGGCGTTCGTCCTACAATGAGCAGTACTTC. It codes for CASRHDSAGTSGRSSYNEQYF.

The V call is TRBV28, the J call TRBJ2-2; D is uncertain. Germline V lookup: CDR1 MDHEN, CDR2 SYDVKM. V was trimmed by 5 bases and J by 7 bases, leaving 11 bases between them. The CDR3 spans 13 residues. This CDR3 is CASSNPGDGELFF. The CDR3 coding sequence is TGTGCCAGCAGTAACCCTGGGGACGGGGAGCTGTTTTTT.

In its sample, this clonotype was seen once. This chain connects TRBV27 to TRBJ2-3; 8 nucleotides agree with TRBD1. The germline V gene encodes CDR1 MNHEY and CDR2 SMNVEV (reference sequence). This CDR3 has 16 amino acids. The trim removed 5 bases at V and 5 bases at J, leaving 12 bases unmatched. As DNA, the CDR3 is TGTGCCAGCAGTACCTTCGGACAGGGAAACCAAGATACGCAGTATTTT. It specifies CASSTFGQGNQDTQYF.

The chain links TRBV9 to TRBJ2-1, with TRBD2 identical over 7 bases. The ends lost 9 bases at V and 5 bases at J; junction bases unmatched: 8. Germline V CDR1 and CDR2: SGDLS, YYNGEE. The CDR3 contains 13 residues. DNA of the CDR3: TGTGCCACAATGGCCCGGGGGGACAATGAGCAGTTCTTC. Translated: CATMARGDNEQFF. Supplemented by reference TRBV9 and TRBJ2-1, the full variable domain reads DSGVTQTPKHLITATGQRVTLRCSPRSGDLSVYWYQQSLDQGLQFLIQYYNGEERAKGNILERFSAQQFPDLHSELNLSSLELGDSALYFCATMARGDNEQFFGPGTRLTVL.

J is TRBJ2-3 and V is TRBV10-2; D remains ambiguous. The CDR3 totals 14 residues. Between the trimmed V and J ends, which lost 2 bases and 2 bases, there was a span of 8 bases. Germline CDR1 reads WSHSY; CDR2 reads SAAADI. The CDR3 DNA reads as TGCGCCAGCAGTGAGCAGATCCCCACAGATACGCAGTATTTT. Translated, it gives CASSEQIPTDTQYF.

The genes are TRBV5-6 and TRBJ2-5; D unclear. Germline lookup yields CDR1 SGHDT and CDR2 YYEEEE. Trimming took 2 bases from V and 5 from J, leaving 10 bases between them. The CDR3 has 13 residues. The CDR3 nucleotides are TGTGCCAGCAGCTTTGGCTTTACGGAGACCCAGTACTTC. Translated: CASSFGFTETQYF. Together with reference TRBV5-6 and TRBJ2-5, the CDR3 gives the full variable domain: DAGVTQSPTHLIKTRGQQVTLRCSPKSGHDTVSWYQQALGQGPQFIFQYYEEEERQRGNFPDRFSGHQFPNYSSELNVNALLLGDSALYLCASSFGFTETQYFGPGTRLLVL.

The chain uses TRBV27 and TRBJ2-5; unclear D gene. CDR3 length: 15 residues. CDR1 and CDR2 (germline): MNHEY, SMNVEV (reference sequence). Deletions cut 4 bases from V and 3 bases from J, with 15 bases between. The CDR3 protein is CASSSTIEPKETQYF. The CDR3 bases are TGTGCCAGCAGTTCCACTATCGAGCCCAAAGAGACCCAGTACTTC.

The chain couples TRBV4-2 to TRBJ2-5; TRBD1 matches 8 bases. The CDR3 runs to 14 residues. In germline, CDR1 is LGHNA, CDR2 YNFKEQ. The V and J ends lost 1 base and 11 bases, in that order; junction bases with no gene match: 9. DNA of the CDR3: TGTGCCAGCAGCCAAGGCCAGGGGGCGGGTGAGCAGTACTTC. Amino acid sequence: CASSQGQGAGEQYF.

This sequence joins TRBV24-1 and TRBJ1-2; 11 positions agree with TRBD1. CDR3 size: 17 residues. CDR1 is KGHDR, CDR2 SFDVKD, per germline. J gave up 2 bases and V 4 bases, and 8 bases lay outside the gene matches. CDR3 in amino acids: CATSDGGTGGLNYGYTF. The CDR3 DNA reads as TGTGCCACCAGTGACGGTGGGACAGGGGGTTTGAACTATGGCTACACCTTC.

The chain carries TRBV12-3 or TRBV12-4 and TRBJ1-1; D call uncertain. V gave up 6 bases and J gave up 9 bases, with 14 bases separating them. The CDR3 runs 12 residues. The CDR3, as DNA: TGTGCCAGCAGAAGAACCGCGGCGAAAGCTTTCTTT. Protein: CASRRTAAKAFF.

A note on this clonotype: This sequence may be a read error, since a much larger clone differs from it by one base. The V and J genes are TRBV12-3 or TRBV12-4 and TRBJ2-7, with TRBD2 matching 7 bases. J gave up 4 bases and V 6 bases, and 3 bases lay outside the gene matches. The CDR3 totals 12 residues. CDR3 coding DNA: TGTGCCAGCAGACTAGCGAGATACGAGCAGTACTTC. Amino acid sequence: CASRLARYEQYF.

The chain carries TRBV7-2 and TRBJ1-2, with D maybe TRBD1 (5 bases). The CDR3 is 16 residues long. V shed 5 bases and J shed 0 bases, with 16 bases lying between them. CDR1 is SGHTA, CDR2 FQGNSA, per germline. This CDR3 is CASSPTGASPNYGYTF. CDR3 nucleotide sequence: TGTGCCAGCAGCCCAACCGGGGCCTCACCTAACTATGGCTACACCTTC.

The chain combines TRBV27 with TRBJ1-1; D might be TRBD1 (5 bases). Germline V lookup: CDR1 MNHEY, CDR2 SMNVEV (reference sequence). This CDR3 is built from 13 residues. Trimming cost V 5 bases and J 4 bases, with 11 bases left between them. The CDR3 region is CASSNRLGTEAFF. In DNA form, the CDR3 reads TGTGCCAGCAGTAACAGGTTAGGCACTGAAGCTTTCTTT.

This clonotype has only a few counts. The chain has TRBV20-1 and TRBJ2-7; the match to TRBD2 covers 10 bases. Looked up from germline, CDR1 is DFQATT and CDR2 is SNEGSKA (reference sequence). V was pared by 0 bases and J by 1 base, with 3 bases of the junction left unmatched. The CDR3 covers 15 residues. CDR3 region: CSARDLAGDSYEQYF. The CDR3 DNA sequence: TGCAGTGCTAGAGATCTAGCGGGGGATTCCTACGAGCAGTACTTC.

The CDR3 DNA reads as TGCGCCAGCAGCCAACGGGGGAGCGGGAGGGTCACAGATACGCAGTATTTT. Translating gives CASSQRGSGRVTDTQYF. V gene TRBV4-1 combines with J gene TRBJ2-3; 10 bases are a match to TRBD2. V dropped 2 bases and J dropped 2; count of bases not matched to a gene: 7. This CDR3 has 17 residues. Germline-derived CDR1 and CDR2 are MGHRA and YSYEKL.

The chain joins TRBV7-9 to TRBJ2-3; unclear D gene. The CDR3 has 16 residues. Germline V gene sequence: CDR1 SEHNR, CDR2 FQNEAQ (reference sequence). V was clipped by 5 bases and J by 1 base, with 16 bases between them. This CDR3 is CASSLSSRGGTDTQYF. The CDR3 region has the DNA TGTGCCAGCAGCCTGTCGTCTCGAGGAGGCACAGATACGCAGTATTTT.

The chain has TRBV7-9 and TRBJ2-5; 8 bases fit TRBD2. The CDR3 sequence is 15 residues long. The V and J ends lost 2 bases and 11 bases, in that order; junction bases with no gene match: 13. CDR1 is SEHNR and CDR2 is FQNEAQ in the germline V gene (reference sequence). CDR3: CASSLCSGDYKEQYF. The CDR3 region has the DNA TGTGCCAGCAGCTTATGTAGCGGGGACTACAAGGAGCAGTACTTC.

The rearrangement uses TRBV7-9 and TRBJ2-1; TRBD2 agrees at 8 bases. Germline lookup yields CDR1 SEHNR and CDR2 FQNEAQ (reference sequence). This CDR3 is built from 15 residues. The trim removed 5 bases at V and 15 bases at J, leaving 18 bases unmatched. CDR3 in DNA: TGTGCCAGCAGCCCGTCGGAGGGGATCGGGAGGGTTTGGTTCTTC. This encodes CASSPSEGIGRVWFF.